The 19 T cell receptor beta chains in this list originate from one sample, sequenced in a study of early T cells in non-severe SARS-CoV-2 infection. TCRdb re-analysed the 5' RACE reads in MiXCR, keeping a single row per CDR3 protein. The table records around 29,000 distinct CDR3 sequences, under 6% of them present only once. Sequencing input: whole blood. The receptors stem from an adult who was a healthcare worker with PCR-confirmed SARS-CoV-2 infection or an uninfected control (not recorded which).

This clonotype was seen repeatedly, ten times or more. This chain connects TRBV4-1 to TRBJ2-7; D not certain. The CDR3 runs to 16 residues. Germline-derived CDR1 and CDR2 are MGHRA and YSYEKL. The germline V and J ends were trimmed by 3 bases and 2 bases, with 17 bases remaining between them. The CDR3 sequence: CASSQADLFVTYEQYF. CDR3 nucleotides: TGCGCCAGCAGCCAGGCAGATTTATTTGTGACCTACGAGCAGTACTTC.

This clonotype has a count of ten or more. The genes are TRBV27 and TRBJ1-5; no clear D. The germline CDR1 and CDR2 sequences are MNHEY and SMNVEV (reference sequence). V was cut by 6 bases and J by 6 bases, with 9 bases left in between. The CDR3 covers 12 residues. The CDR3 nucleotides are TGTGCCAGCAGGAGCTGGGGTCAGCCCCAGCATTTT. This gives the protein CASRSWGQPQHF.

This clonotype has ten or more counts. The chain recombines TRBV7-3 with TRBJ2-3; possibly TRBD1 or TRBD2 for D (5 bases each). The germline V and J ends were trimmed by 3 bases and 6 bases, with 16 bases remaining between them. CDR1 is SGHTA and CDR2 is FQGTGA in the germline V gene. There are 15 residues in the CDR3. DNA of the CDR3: TGTGCCAGCAGCTTGGGACCAGCGGCCCCGGATACGCAGTATTTT. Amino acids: CASSLGPAAPDTQYF.

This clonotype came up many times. The DNA for the CDR3 is TGTGCCAGTGAAAGCTCAACTAATGAAAAACTGTTTTTT. It specifies CASESSTNEKLFF. V and J are TRBV19 and TRBJ1-4; D is unresolved. Germline assignment: CDR1 LNHDA and CDR2 SQIVND (reference sequence). V was shortened by 8 bases and J by 0 bases, with 7 bases between the two germline ends. The CDR3 extends over 13 amino acids.

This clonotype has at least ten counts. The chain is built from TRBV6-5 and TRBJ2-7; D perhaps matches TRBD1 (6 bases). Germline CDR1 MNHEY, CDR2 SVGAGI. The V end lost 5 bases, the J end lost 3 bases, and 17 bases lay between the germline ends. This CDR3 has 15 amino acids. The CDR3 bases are TGTGCCAGCAGTCCTCGTCAGGCAGGGGACTACGAGCAGTACTTC. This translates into CASSPRQAGDYEQYF.

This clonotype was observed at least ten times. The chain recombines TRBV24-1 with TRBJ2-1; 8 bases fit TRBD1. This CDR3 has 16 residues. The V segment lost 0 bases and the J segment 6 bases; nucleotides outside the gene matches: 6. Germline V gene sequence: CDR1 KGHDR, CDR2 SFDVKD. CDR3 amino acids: CATSDLEDRDSNEQFF. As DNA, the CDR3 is TGTGCCACCAGTGATTTGGAGGACAGGGATAGCAATGAGCAGTTCTTC.

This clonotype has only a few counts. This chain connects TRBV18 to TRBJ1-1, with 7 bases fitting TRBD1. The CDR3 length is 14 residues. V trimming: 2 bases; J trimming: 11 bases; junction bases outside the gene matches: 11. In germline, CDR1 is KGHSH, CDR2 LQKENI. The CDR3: CASSPDREIQAAFF. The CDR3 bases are TGTGCCAGCTCACCAGACAGGGAGATTCAGGCGGCTTTCTTT.

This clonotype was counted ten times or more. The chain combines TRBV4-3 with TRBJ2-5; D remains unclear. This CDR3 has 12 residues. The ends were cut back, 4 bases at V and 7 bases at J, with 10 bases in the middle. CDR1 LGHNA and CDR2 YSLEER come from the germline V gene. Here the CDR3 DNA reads TGCGCCAGCAGCCTGGACCTTGGGACCCAGTACTTC. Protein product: CASSLDLGTQYF.

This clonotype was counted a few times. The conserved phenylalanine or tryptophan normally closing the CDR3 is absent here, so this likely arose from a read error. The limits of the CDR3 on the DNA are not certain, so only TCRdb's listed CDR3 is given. The CDR3 here is CASSSLGRVPKFS. The chain recombines TRBV5-1 with TRBJ2-1; whether TRBD1, the table's D call, matches the DNA was not checked. The CDR3 is 13 amino acids in total, end residues counted. Per the germline V gene, CDR1 is SGHRS and CDR2 is YFSETQ.

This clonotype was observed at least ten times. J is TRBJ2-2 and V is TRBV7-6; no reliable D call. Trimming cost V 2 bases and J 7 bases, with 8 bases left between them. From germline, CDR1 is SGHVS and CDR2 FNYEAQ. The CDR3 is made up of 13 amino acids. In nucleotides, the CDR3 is TGTGCCAGCAGCTTATCGTCCCTCGGGGAGCTGTTTTTT. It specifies CASSLSSLGELFF. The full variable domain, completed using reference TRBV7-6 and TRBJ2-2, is GAGVSQSPRYKVTKRGQDVALRCDPISGHVSLYWYRQALGQGPEFLTYFNYEAQQDKSGLPNDRFSAERPEGSISTLTIQRTEQRDSAMYRCASSLSSLGELFFGEGSRLTVL.

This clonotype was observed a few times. The CDR3 region has the DNA TGCAGCGTCAGTCAGGCAGATACGCAGTATTTT. It yields the protein CSVSQADTQYF. The genes are TRBV29-1 and TRBJ2-3; D unclear. V was cut by 6 bases and J by 4 bases, with 8 bases left in between. Germline V lookup: CDR1 SQVTM, CDR2 ANQGSEA. The CDR3 has 11 residues.

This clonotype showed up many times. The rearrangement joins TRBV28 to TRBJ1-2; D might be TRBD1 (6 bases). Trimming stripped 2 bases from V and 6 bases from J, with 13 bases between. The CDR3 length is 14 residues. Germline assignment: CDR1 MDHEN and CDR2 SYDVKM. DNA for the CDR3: TGTGCCAGCAGTTTAACGGGACAAATTAATGGCTACACCTTC. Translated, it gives CASSLTGQINGYTF.

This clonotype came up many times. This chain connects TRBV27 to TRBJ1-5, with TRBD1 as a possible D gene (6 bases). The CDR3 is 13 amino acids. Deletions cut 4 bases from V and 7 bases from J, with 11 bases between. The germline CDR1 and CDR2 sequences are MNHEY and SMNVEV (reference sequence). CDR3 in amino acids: CASSWGARQPQHF. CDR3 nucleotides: TGTGCCAGCAGTTGGGGGGCTCGGCAGCCCCAGCATTTT.

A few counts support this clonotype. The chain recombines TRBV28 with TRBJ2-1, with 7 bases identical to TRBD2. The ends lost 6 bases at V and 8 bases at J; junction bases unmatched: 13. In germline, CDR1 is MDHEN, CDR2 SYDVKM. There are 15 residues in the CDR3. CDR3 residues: CASSREETRSDEQFF. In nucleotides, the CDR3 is TGTGCCAGCAGCCGGGAGGAAACACGTAGCGATGAGCAGTTCTTC.

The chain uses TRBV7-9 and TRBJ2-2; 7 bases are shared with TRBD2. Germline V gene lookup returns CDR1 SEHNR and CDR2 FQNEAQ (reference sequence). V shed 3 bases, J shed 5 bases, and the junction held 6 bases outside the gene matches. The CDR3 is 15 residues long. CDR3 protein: CASSFQVGGTGELFF. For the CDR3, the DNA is TGTGCCAGCAGCTTCCAAGTGGGGGGGACCGGGGAGCTGTTTTTT. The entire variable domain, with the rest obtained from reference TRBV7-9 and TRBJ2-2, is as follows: DTGVSQNPRHKITKRGQNVTFRCDPISEHNRLYWYRQTLGQGPEFLTYFQNEAQLEKSRLLSDRFSAERPKGSFSTLEIQRTEQGDSAMYLCASSFQVGGTGELFFGEGSRLTVL.

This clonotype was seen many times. In DNA, the CDR3 is TGTGCCAGCAGTTTTCAGGGAAGAAGAGAAGCTTTCTTT. Translated: CASSFQGRREAFF. The chain has TRBV28 and TRBJ1-1; TRBD1 might be the D (5 bases). Trimming took off 3 bases at V and 8 bases at J, with 13 bases between the two ends. This CDR3 region has 13 residues. Looked up from germline, CDR1 is MDHEN and CDR2 is SYDVKM.

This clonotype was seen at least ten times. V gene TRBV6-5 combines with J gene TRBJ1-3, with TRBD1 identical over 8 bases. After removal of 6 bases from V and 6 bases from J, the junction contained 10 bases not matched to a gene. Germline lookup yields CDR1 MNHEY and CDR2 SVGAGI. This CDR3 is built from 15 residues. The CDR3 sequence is CASSSTGAKENTIYF. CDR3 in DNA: TGTGCCAGCAGCTCGACAGGGGCGAAGGAAAACACCATATATTTT.

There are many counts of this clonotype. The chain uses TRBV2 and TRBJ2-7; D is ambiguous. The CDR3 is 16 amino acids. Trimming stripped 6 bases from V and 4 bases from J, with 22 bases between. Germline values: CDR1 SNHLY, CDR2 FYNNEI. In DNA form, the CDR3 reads TGTGCCAGCAGCCCGGCTCCCAGCCGGAAAGGGTACGAGCAGTACTTC. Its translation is CASSPAPSRKGYEQYF.

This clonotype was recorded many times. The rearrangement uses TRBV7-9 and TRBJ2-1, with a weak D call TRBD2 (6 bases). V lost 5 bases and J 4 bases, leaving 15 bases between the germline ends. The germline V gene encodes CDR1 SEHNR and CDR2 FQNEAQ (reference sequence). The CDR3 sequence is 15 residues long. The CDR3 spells CASSPGGQGYNEQFF. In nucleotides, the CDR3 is TGTGCCAGCAGCCCCGGGGGTCAGGGATACAATGAGCAGTTCTTC.